The TCR beta chain under discussion was sequenced for a study of identical twins. In TCRdb, the 5' RACE reads were re-called with MiXCR into one record per CDR3 protein. The top ten hold 10% of the sample, which has about 240,000 distinct CDR3 sequences, over 9.5% seen once. V shed 1 base and J shed 6 bases, with 13 bases lying between them. Germline CDR1 and CDR2: LGHNA and YSLEER. The CDR3 spans 14 residues. Study-wide results and caveats: In beta out-of-frame sequences, the excess sharing between twins was weaker. Alpha sequences out of frame and shared by twins had excess low generation probability.

In its sample, this clonotype was seen many times. What it recognizes is unknown. This receptor was identified in a man aged 50 to 60 in good health. Sequencing input: memory T cells sorted from blood. The chain combines TRBV4-3 with TRBJ2-7, with D maybe TRBD2 (5 bases). The CDR3 bases are TGCGCCAGCAGCCAAGGGAGGACTTTACGCGAGCAGTACTTC. The encoded protein is CASSQGRTLREQYF.